The rows below give T cell receptor beta chains drawn from one sample of a study of CD8 T cells in ankylosing spondylitis. TCRdb reanalysed the 5' RACE reads using MiXCR and keeps one entry per CDR3 protein. The sample consists of 200,000 to 250,000 distinct CDR3 sequences, less than 9.5% of them appearing once. Sequenced material: blood, either unsorted or a sorted T cell fraction (not recorded which). The receptors derive from a female donor with ankylosing spondylitis or in good health (not recorded which). The conserved cysteine and the conserved F or W are not part of the CDR3 here. Each record gives: CDR3 protein, clone size, V gene. Rows give clone size only sometimes, using once, few, many, or a class for an expanded clone.

ASMQDPLGIYNEQF	many	TRBV7-6
ASSPGLAGGPGEQY	few	TRBV28
ASSLRRGSIKETQY	many	TRBV28
ASRGQRGSPLH	NA	TRBV6-1
SARGQGNQPQH	many	TRBV20-1
ASSLGGGADTGELF	many	TRBV5-1
ASKTGGQETQY	NA	TRBV27
ASSLKRWREGDTQY	many	TRBV11-3
SASPMGLASSSYEQY	NA	TRBV20-1
ASSLAGDIDTQY	many	TRBV5-1
ASSSARQETQY	many	TRBV5-1
ASSPGTPEQF	many	TRBV9
ASSLLGLAATYEQY	many	TRBV3-1
SARWGGIRYNEQF	many	TRBV20-1
ASSISGDPFEQY	many	TRBV11-2
ASSQEGRSSYEQY	few	TRBV4-3
ATSDLSTGELF	many	TRBV24-1
ASSAGLAGGTDTQY	many	TRBV11-2
ASSPTPGQGSWATEAF	NA	TRBV14
ASSLMRSKLNEQF	many	TRBV5-1